Listed below are T cell receptor beta chains from one sample, sequenced in a study of cytomegalovirus exposure and HLA in healthy donors. Libraries were prepared by immunoSEQ multiplex PCR; TCRdb keeps only in-frame clonotypes and omits some of them. The sample lists 220,000 or so clones; roughly 84% were seen once. Sequencing input: PBMCs. These receptors originate from a young woman in good health and CMV-seropositive. Both conserved end residues are part of each CDR3. Clone size, where shown, is once, few, many, or a class for clones that have expanded.

NA	16	TRBJ2-1	TRBV5-8	CASSRRIATSYNEQFF
NA	13	TRBJ2-7	TRBV29-1	CSVTGQGRGEQYF
NA	17	TRBJ2-1	TRBV11-2	CASSLIRSRASLGEQFF
NA	17	TRBJ1-2	TRBV27	CASSLTGQGVTGYGYTF
NA	15	TRBJ2-1	TRBV28	CASSFFGSAINEQFF
NA	14	TRBJ2-3	TRBV15	CATSRVQGPSSQYF
NA	13	TRBJ2-3	TRBV5-4	CASSLQSTDTQYF
NA	14	TRBJ2-7	TRBV5-4	CASSGQDPSYEQYF
NA	13	TRBJ1-1	TRBV12-5	CASGSPPYTEAFF
NA	11	TRBJ2-7	TRBV7-2	CASSSAYEQYF
NA	12	TRBJ2-1	TRBV5-1	CASSSLDNEQFF
NA	14	TRBJ2-7	TRBV30	CAWSVASGRSEQYF
NA	14	TRBJ1-5	TRBV27	CASRLTGGNQPQHF
NA	14	TRBJ2-1	TRBV7-9	CASSWGLAGNEQFF
few	13	TRBJ2-1	TRBV5-4	CASSLDFRGEQFF
NA	14	TRBJ1-1	TRBV18	CASSPDSRGSEAFF
NA	17	TRBJ2-6	TRBV4-1	CASSSGGARSGANVLTF
once	18	TRBJ1-1	TRBV27	CASSLAAGQGLANTEAFF